The source of this TCR beta chain is a study of OX40 agonist ivuxolimab in advanced cancers. Study-level information: Patients' therapy was ivuxolimab, an antibody that acts as an agonist of OX40 (CD134). Study findings and constraints: No antigen was identified for the clonally expanded peripheral T cells. Clonal expansion by week 6 occurred in CD4+ and CD8+ blood T cells (at 0.1 to 3.0 mg/kg). Low levels of normalized T-cell clonal expansion also appeared in some nonresponders.

The assay was immunoSEQ multiplex PCR, and TCRdb's table has in-frame clones only and misses some. Among about 35,000 clones, roughly 80% were seen once, and the ten largest hold roughly 15%. For this clone: Its antigen is unknown.

Specimen: CD4+ or CD8+ T cells sorted from blood, collected in a trial of the OX40 agonist ivuxolimab. This sequence was found in an adult with an advanced solid tumor such as melanoma, head and neck, liver or kidney cancer.

For the CDR3, the DNA is TGTGCCAGCACCTACACCGGGGAGCTGTTTTTT. Protein product: CASTYTGELFF. V gene TRBV6-1 combines with J gene TRBJ2-2; D is undetermined. V lost 7 bases and J lost 3, with 3 bases in between. Germline-derived CDR1 and CDR2 are MNHNS and SASEGT. The length of the CDR3 is 11 residues.